The 17 T cell receptor beta chains below all came from one sample that was sequenced in a study of CD8+ T cells in alopecia areata. Extraction and reverse transcription of RNA yielded cDNA as the sequencing template. Data came from immunoSEQ multiplex PCR; TCRdb stores just in-frame clones and leaves some out. The table lists about 64,000 clones, 44% of them singletons. The specimen sequenced was NKG2D-low CD8+ T cells sorted from blood. Receptor source: a human donor with alopecia areata.

This clone turned up a few times. The V call is TRBV14, the J call TRBJ2-1; D is perhaps TRBD1 or TRBD2 (5 bases each). V was pared by 2 bases and J by 2 bases, with 28 bases between. This CDR3 has 21 residues. Germline CDR1 is SGHDN and CDR2 is FVKESK. The CDR3 DNA reads as TGTGCCAGCAGCCAATCACCGAATCCGGGACGGGCACCCCGACCCTACAATGAGCAGTTCTTC. Protein product: CASSQSPNPGRAPRPYNEQFF.

This clone showed up just a few times. The chain couples TRBV7-8 to TRBJ2-7; D is uncertain. CDR1 is SGHVS and CDR2 is FQNEAQ in the germline V gene. The CDR3 sequence is 13 residues long. Trimming took off 11 bases at V and 3 bases at J, with 17 bases between the two ends. CDR3 bases: TGTGCCGTAGTCGTGAACAAAGACTACGAGCAGTACTTC. Protein sequence: CAVVVNKDYEQYF.

This clone was recorded a few times. DNA of the CDR3: TGTGCCAGCAGCTTCAGCGACGCCTACAATGAGCAGTTCTTC. Protein sequence: CASSFSDAYNEQFF. The chain has TRBV7-6 and TRBJ2-1; D gene ambiguous. The germline CDR1 and CDR2 sequences are SGHVS and FNYEAQ. This CDR3 has 14 amino acids. V dropped 3 bases and J dropped 2 bases, with 8 bases sitting between them.

The chain carries TRBV2 and TRBJ2-1; D gene ambiguous. Trimming left V 3 bases short and J 12 bases short, with 9 bases between. The CDR3 contains 11 residues. The germline V gene has CDR1 SNHLY and CDR2 FYNNEI. For the CDR3, the DNA is TGTGCCAGCAGTGATTCCGAGGCGCAGTTCTTC. This sequence encodes CASSDSEAQFF.

This chain joins TRBV14 and TRBJ2-7, with D hard to call. The CDR3 covers 15 residues. Looked up from germline, CDR1 is SGHDN and CDR2 is FVKESK. The germline V and J ends were trimmed by 4 bases and 5 bases, with 18 bases remaining between them. CDR3 amino acids: CASSPRGVRVHEQYF. The CDR3 DNA is TGTGCCAGCAGCCCTAGAGGTGTCCGGGTACACGAGCAGTACTTC.

The chain has TRBV10-3 and TRBJ2-7; D remains ambiguous. Germline lookup yields CDR1 ENHRY and CDR2 SYGVKD. This CDR3 is 14 amino acids long. V dropped 3 bases and J dropped 6 bases, with 15 bases sitting between them. The CDR3 loop reads CAISDWQRSGEQYF. In nucleotides, the CDR3 is TGTGCCATCAGTGACTGGCAGCGCTCCGGCGAGCAGTACTTC.

The gene calls are TRBV4-3 and TRBJ2-3, with D possibly matching TRBD1 (5 bases). The CDR3 length is 12 residues. In germline, CDR1 is LGHNA, CDR2 YSLEER. Trimming cost V 2 bases and J 6 bases, with 6 bases left between them. The CDR3 nucleotides read TGCGCCAGCAGCCAACCAGGGGATACGCAGTATTTT. Its protein product is CASSQPGDTQYF.

This chain connects TRBV27 to TRBJ2-4; D not resolved. Germline V gene sequence: CDR1 MNHEY, CDR2 SMNVEV (reference sequence). The CDR3 sequence is 14 residues long. The ends were cut back, 3 bases at V and 3 bases at J, with 9 bases in the middle. The DNA for the CDR3 is TGTGCCAGCAGTTTCTGGCAGCTCAAAAACATTCAGTACTTC. Its translation is CASSFWQLKNIQYF.

The chain links TRBV11-1 to TRBJ2-3; D tentatively fits TRBD1 or TRBD2 (6 bases each). The germline CDR1 and CDR2 sequences are SGHAT and FQDESV (reference sequence). The CDR3 consists of 18 residues. V was shortened by 1 base and J by 1 base, with 18 bases between the two germline ends. The CDR3 sequence: CASSLVTLRGLGTDTQYF. The CDR3 DNA follows: TGTGCCAGCAGCTTAGTTACATTACGGGGGCTAGGCACAGATACGCAGTATTTT.

This sequence joins TRBV4-3 and TRBJ1-5; no reliable D call. Germline CDR1 is LGHNA and CDR2 is YSLEER. The CDR3 has 14 amino acids. V was trimmed by 4 bases and J by 6 bases, leaving 13 bases between them. This CDR3 is CASSPDPGSQPQHF. CDR3 sequence (DNA): TGCGCCAGCAGCCCGGACCCAGGCAGTCAGCCCCAGCATTTT.

This clone was seen only a few times. The chain couples TRBV30 to TRBJ1-1; 11 nucleotides line up with TRBD1. This CDR3 is 14 amino acids long. V trimming: 1 base; J trimming: 11 bases; junction bases outside the gene matches: 9. Germline-derived CDR1 and CDR2 are GTSNPN and SVGIG (reference sequence). CDR3 bases: TGTGCCTGGAGTGGCGGACAGGGGGCTGATGAGGCTTTCTTT. It translates to CAWSGGQGADEAFF.

The genes are TRBV6-6 and TRBJ2-7; no firm D call. Trimming stripped 5 bases from V and 6 bases from J, with 8 bases between. The CDR3 totals 11 residues. The germline V gene encodes CDR1 MNHNY and CDR2 SVGAGI (reference sequence). The CDR3 DNA follows: TGTGCCAGCAGTGATACCGTCGAGCAGTACTTC. Protein product: CASSDTVEQYF.

J is TRBJ2-1 and V is TRBV9, with TRBD2 matching over 11 bases. The V segment lost 3 bases and the J segment 4 bases; nucleotides outside the gene matches: 3. Germline V gene data show CDR1 as SGDLS and CDR2 as YYNGEE. CDR3 size: 15 residues. CDR3 in DNA: TGTGCCAGCAGCGGGGGGACTAGCGGTTACAATGAGCAGTTCTTC. Translated: CASSGGTSGYNEQFF.

This clone was counted only a few times. V usage is TRBV7-6 and J usage is TRBJ2-3; 13 bases fit TRBD2. V lost 7 bases and J lost 3; bases outside the gene matches: 4. This CDR3 contains 15 residues. Germline V gene sequence: CDR1 SGHVS, CDR2 FNYEAQ. The CDR3 spells CASTLGLAGTDTQYF. The CDR3 coding sequence is TGTGCCAGCACCCTGGGACTAGCGGGGACAGATACGCAGTATTTT.

V gene TRBV4-3 combines with J gene TRBJ2-2; D uncertain. Trimming cost V 4 bases and J 2 bases, with 8 bases left between them. Germline V lookup: CDR1 LGHNA, CDR2 YSLEER. This CDR3 contains 14 residues. CDR3 in amino acids: CASSLGPNTGELFF. In DNA form, the CDR3 reads TGCGCCAGCAGCCTGGGTCCAAACACCGGGGAGCTGTTTTTT.

The chain employs TRBV2 and TRBJ1-1; D gene ambiguous. The CDR3 spans 12 residues. Germline V gene data show CDR1 as SNHLY and CDR2 as FYNNEI. The ends were cut back, 7 bases at V and 0 bases at J, with 6 bases in the middle. For the CDR3, the DNA is TGTGCCAGCAACGAGTTGAACACTGAAGCTTTCTTT. This translates into CASNELNTEAFF.

The chain is built from TRBV28 and TRBJ2-7; D might be TRBD1 (6 bases). This CDR3 spans 12 amino acids. The germline V and J ends were trimmed by 8 bases and 7 bases, with 15 bases remaining between them. Germline CDR1 and CDR2: MDHEN and SYDVKM. The CDR3 reads CASHLGGGEQYF. The CDR3, as DNA: TGTGCCAGCCACTTAGGGGGTGGGGAGCAGTACTTC.